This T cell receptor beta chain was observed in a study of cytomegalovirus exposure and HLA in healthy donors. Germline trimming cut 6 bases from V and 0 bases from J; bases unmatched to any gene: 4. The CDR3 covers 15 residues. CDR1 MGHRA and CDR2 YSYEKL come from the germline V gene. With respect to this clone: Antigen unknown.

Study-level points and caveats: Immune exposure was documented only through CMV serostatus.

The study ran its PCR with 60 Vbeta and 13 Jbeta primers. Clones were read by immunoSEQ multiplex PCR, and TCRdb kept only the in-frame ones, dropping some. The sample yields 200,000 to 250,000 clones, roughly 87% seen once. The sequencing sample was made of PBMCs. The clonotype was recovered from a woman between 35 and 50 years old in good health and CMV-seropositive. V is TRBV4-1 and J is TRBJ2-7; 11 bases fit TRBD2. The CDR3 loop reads CASRRLAGISYEQYF. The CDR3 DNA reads TGCGCCAGCAGAAGACTAGCGGGAATCTCCTACGAGCAGTACTTC.